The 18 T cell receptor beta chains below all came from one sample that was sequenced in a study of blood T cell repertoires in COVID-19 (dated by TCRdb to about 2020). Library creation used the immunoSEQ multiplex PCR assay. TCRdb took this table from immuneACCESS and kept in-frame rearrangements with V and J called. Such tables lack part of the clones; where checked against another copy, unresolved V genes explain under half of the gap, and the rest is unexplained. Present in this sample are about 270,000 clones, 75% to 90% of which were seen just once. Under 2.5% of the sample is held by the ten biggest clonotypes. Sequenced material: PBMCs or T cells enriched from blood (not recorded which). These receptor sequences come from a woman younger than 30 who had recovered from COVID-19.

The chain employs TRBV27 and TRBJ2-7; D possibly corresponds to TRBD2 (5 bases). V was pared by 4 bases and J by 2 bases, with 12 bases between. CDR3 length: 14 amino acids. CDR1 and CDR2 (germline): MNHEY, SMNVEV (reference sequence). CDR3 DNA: TGTGCCAGCAGTTATCGGACTGGAGCCTACGAGCAGTACTTC. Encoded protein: CASSYRTGAYEQYF.

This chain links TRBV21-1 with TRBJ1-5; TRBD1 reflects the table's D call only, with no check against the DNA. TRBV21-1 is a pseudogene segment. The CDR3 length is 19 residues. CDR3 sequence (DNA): TGTGCCAGCAGCAAACTGGGGTCGAAAAGGGGTAATAGCAATCAGCCCCAGCATTTT. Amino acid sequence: CASSKLGSKRGNSNQPQHF.

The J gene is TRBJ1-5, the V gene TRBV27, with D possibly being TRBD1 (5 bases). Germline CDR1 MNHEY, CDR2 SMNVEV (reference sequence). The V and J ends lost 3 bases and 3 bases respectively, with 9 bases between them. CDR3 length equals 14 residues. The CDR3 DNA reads TGTGCCAGCAGTTTCGCGGGGCACAATCAGCCCCAGCATTTT. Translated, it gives CASSFAGHNQPQHF.

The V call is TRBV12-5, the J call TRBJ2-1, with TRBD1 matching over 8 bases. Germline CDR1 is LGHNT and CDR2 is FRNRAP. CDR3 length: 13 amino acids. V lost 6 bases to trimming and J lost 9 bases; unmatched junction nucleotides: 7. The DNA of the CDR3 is TGTGCTAGTGGAACGACAGGGGCAGGTGAGCAGTTCTTC. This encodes CASGTTGAGEQFF.

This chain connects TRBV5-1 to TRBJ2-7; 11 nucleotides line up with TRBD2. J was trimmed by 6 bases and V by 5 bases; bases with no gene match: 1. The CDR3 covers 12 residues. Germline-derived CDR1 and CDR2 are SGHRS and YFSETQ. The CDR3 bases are TGCGCCAGCAGAGGACTAGCGGGCGAGCAGTACTTC. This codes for CASRGLAGEQYF.

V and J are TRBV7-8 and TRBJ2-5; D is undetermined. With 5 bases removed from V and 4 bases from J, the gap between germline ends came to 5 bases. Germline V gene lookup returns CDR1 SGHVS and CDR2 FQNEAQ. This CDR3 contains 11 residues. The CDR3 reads CASSPRETQYF. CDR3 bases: TGTGCCAGCAGCCCGCGAGAGACCCAGTACTTC.

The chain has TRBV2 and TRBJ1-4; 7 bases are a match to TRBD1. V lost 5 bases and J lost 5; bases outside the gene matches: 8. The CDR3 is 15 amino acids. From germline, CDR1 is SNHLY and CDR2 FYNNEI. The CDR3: CASSRSRGPNEKLFF. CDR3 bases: TGTGCCAGCAGTAGGTCTAGGGGGCCGAATGAAAAACTGTTTTTT.

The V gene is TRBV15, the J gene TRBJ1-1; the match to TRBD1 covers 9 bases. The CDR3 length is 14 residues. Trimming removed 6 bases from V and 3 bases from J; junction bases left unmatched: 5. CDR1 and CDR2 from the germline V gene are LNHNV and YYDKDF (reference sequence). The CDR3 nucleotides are TGTGCCACCAGAGACAGGGGGAGTTACACTGAAGCTTTCTTT. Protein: CATRDRGSYTEAFF.

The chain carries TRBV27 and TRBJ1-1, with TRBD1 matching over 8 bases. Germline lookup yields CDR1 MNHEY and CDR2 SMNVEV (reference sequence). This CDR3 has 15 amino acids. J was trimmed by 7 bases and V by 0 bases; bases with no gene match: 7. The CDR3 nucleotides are TGTGCCAGCAGTTTATCGACAGGGGCCTTAGGTGAAGCTTTCTTT. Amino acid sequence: CASSLSTGALGEAFF.

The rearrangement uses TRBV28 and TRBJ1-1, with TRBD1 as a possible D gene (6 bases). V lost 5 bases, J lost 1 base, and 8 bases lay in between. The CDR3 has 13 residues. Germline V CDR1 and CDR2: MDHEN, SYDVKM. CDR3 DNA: TGTGCCAGCAGTCCACAGGGGAACACTGAAGCTTTCTTT. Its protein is CASSPQGNTEAFF.

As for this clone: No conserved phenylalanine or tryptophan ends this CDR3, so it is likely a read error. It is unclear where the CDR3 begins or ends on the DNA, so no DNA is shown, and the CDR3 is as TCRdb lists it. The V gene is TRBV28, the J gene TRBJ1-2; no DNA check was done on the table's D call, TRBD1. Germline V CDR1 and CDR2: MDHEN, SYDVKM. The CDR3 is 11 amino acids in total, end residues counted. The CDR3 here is CASSLWAGLSV.

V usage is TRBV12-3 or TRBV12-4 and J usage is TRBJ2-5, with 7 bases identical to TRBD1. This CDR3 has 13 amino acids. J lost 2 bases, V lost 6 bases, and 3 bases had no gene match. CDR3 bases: TGTGCCAGCAGCAACAGGGGACAAGAGACCCAGTACTTC. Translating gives CASSNRGQETQYF.

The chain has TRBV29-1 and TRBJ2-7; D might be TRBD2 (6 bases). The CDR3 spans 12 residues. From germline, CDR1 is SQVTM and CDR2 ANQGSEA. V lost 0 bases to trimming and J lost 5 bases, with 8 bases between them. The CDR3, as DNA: TGCAGCGTTGAAGAGGGGGGTAACGAGCAGTACTTC. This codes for CSVEEGGNEQYF.

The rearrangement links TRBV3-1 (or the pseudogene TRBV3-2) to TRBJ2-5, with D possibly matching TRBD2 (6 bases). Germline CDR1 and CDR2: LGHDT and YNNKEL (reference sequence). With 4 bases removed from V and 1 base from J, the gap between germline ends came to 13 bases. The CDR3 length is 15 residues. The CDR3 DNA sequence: TGTGCCAGCAGCCCTGGAGTAGCGGCCCAAGAGACCCAGTACTTC. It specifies CASSPGVAAQETQYF.

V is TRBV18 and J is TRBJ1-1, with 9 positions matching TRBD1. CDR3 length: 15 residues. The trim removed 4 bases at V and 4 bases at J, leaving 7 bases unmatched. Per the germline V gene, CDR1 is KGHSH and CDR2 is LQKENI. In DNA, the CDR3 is TGTGCCAGCTCACAGAACAGGGGGCGCGTCACTGAAGCTTTCTTT. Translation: CASSQNRGRVTEAFF.

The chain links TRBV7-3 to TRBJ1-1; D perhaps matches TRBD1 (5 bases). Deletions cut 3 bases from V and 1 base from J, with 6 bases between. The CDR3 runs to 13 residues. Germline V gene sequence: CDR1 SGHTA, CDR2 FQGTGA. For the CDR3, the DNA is TGTGCCAGCAGCTTTCAGGGGAACACTGAAGCTTTCTTT. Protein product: CASSFQGNTEAFF.

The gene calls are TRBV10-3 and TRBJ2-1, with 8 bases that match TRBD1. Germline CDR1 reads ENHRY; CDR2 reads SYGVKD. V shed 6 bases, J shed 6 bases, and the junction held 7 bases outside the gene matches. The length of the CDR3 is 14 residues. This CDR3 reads CAISPNTGGNEQFF. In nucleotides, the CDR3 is TGTGCCATCAGCCCCAATACAGGGGGCAATGAGCAGTTCTTC.

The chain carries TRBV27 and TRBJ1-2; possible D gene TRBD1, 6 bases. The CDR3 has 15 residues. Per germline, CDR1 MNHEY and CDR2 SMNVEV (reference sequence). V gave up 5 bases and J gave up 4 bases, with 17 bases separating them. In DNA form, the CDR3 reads TGTGCCAGCAGTAAACCCGGACAGAACGCCTATGGCTACACCTTC. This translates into CASSKPGQNAYGYTF.